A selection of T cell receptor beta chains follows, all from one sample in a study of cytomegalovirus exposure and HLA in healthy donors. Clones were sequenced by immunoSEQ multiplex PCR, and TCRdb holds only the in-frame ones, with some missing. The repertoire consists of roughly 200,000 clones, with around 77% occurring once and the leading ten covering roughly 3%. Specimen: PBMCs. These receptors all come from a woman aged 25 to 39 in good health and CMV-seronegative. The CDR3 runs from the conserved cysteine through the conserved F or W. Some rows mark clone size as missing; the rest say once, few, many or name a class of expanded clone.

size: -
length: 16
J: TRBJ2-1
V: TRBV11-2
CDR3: CASSLGGVAALDEQFF

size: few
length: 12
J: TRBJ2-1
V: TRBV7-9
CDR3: CASSVGYDEQFF

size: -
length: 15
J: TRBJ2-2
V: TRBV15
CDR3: CATSRDRGDTGELFF

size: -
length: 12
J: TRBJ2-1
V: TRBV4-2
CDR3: CASSRGGNEQFF

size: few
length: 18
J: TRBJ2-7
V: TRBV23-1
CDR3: CASRPSHFSGSPHYEQYF

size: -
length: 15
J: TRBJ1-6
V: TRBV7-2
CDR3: CASGLRQKSNSPLHF

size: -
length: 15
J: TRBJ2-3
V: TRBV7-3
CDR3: CASSLSGGVADTQYF

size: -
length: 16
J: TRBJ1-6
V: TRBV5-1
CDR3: CASSSQGSSYNSPLHF

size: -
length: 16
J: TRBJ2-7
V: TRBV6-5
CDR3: CASSYPGLGPTYEQYF

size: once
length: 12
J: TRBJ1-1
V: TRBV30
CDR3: CAWETGNLEAFF

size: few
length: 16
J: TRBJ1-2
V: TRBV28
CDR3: CASSWGGSVGLSGYPF

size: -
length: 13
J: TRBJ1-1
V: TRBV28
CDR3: CASSPLGDTEAFF

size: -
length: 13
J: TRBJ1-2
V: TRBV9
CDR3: CASSERPNYGYTF

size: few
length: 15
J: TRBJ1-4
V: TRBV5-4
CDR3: CASSLRDSLNEKLFF

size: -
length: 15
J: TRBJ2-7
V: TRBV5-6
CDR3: CASSSDPGVTYEQYF

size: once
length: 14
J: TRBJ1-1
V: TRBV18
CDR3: CASSPVRQTTEAFF

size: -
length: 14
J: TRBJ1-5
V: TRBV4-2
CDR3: CASSPTGRNQPQHF

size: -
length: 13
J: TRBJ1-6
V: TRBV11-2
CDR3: CASSLYGNSPLHF

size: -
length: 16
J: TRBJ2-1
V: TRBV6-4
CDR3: CASTASGAGGPGEQFF

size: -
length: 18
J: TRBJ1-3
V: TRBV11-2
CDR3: CASSAELGTSSSGNTIYF

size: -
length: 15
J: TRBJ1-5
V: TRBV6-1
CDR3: CASSGQGVWGQPQHF

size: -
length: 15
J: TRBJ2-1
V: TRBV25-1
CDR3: CASSDRTSFYNEQFF

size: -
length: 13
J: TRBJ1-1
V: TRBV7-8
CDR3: CASSVQVGVEAFF

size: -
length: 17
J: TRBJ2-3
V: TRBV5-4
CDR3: CASSQPTGGLRTDTQYF

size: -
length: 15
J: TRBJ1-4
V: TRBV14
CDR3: CASSRDSSIMSKLFF

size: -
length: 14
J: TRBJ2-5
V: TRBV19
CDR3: CASSRKLLQETQYF

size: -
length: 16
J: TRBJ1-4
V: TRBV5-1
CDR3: CASSRDGGAPNEKLFF

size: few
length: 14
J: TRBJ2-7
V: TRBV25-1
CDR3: CASSDRTSLYEQYF

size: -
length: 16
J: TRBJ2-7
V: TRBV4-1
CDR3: CASSQAFPAGVYEQYF

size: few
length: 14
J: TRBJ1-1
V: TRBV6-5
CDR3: CASSYWGGYTEAFF

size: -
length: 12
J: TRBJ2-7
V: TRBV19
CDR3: CASSYQGGRQYF

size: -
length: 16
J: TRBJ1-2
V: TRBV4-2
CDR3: CASSPMSLEFNYGYTF

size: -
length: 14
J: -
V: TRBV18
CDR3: CASSPQGVSAEQYF

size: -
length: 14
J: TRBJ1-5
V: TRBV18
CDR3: CASSPSGSNQPQHF

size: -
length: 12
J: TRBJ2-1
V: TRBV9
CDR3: CASSRQGYEQFF

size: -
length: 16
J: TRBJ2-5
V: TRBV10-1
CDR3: CASSEGTGAAPGTQYF

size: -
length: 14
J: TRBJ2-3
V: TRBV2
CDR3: CASKSSGRLDTQYF

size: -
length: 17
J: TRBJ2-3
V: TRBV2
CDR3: CAVDGTSGRGSTDTQYF

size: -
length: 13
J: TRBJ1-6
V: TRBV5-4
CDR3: CASSLGQNSPLHF

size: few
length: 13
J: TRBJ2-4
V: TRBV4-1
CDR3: CASSQGEGNIQYF

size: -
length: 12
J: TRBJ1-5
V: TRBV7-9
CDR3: CSSSSGGQPQHF

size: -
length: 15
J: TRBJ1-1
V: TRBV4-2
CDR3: CASSQEIGRGTEAFF

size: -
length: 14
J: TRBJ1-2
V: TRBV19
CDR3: CASSRTGTGNGYTF

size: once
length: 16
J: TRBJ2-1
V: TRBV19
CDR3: CASSSLLQGARNEQFF

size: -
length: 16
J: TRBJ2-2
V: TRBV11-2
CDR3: CASSLVSGGAPGELFF

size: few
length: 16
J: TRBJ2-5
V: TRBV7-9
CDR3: CASSPRDRGRRETQYF

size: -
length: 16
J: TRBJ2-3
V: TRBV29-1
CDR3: CSVMGLAGVGPDTQYF

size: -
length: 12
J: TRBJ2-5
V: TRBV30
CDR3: CAWETGSVTQYF

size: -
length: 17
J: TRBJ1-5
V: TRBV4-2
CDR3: CASSQDWGGNSNQPQHF

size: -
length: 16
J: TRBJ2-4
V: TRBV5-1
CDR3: CASSLQGVSSKNIQYF